These 26 T cell receptor beta chains were all obtained from the same sample, sequenced in a study of cytomegalovirus exposure and HLA in healthy donors. Method: immunoSEQ multiplex PCR; TCRdb's copy keeps in-frame clones and lacks some. Among 65,000 or so clones listed, about 94% were seen once. The sample taken for sequencing was PBMCs. Receptors were obtained from a man between 18 and 35 years old in good health and CMV-seropositive.

CDR3 DNA: TGTGCCAGCAGCTTGCGGAGATCCTACGAGCAGTACTTC. Protein product: CASSLRRSYEQYF. The rearrangement joins TRBV5-6 to TRBJ2-7; no clear D gene. V was clipped by 1 base and J by 1 base, with 6 bases between them. Germline loops: CDR1 SGHDT, CDR2 YYEEEE. The CDR3 sequence is 13 residues long.

The rearrangement links TRBV15 to TRBJ1-5; the match to TRBD1 covers 10 bases. The CDR3 extends over 15 amino acids. Looked up from germline, CDR1 is LNHNV and CDR2 is YYDKDF (reference sequence). V shed 5 bases and J 4 bases; nucleotides not matched to a gene: 5. The CDR3 reads CATSRDRGINQPQHF. CDR3 coding DNA: TGTGCCACCAGCCGGGACAGGGGTATTAATCAGCCCCAGCATTTT.

This clone has only one observation. V gene TRBV27 combines with J gene TRBJ2-2; 8 bases fit TRBD2. Germline-derived CDR1 and CDR2 are MNHEY and SMNVEV (reference sequence). The CDR3 loop spans 15 amino acids. V lost 5 bases to trimming and J lost 5 bases; unmatched junction nucleotides: 7. The CDR3 here is CASSPGLVETGELFF. The DNA for the CDR3 is TGTGCCAGCAGTCCGGGACTAGTGGAAACCGGGGAGCTGTTTTTT.

V and J are TRBV6-1 and TRBJ2-3, with D maybe TRBD1 (6 bases). Trimming shortened V by 8 bases and J by 5 bases, and 20 bases separated the two germline ends. The CDR3 length is 15 residues. In germline, CDR1 is MNHNS, CDR2 SASEGT. CDR3 amino acids: CASGGRGQKEDTQYF. The CDR3 DNA is TGTGCCAGCGGGGGCAGGGGCCAGAAGGAAGATACGCAGTATTTT.

The chain joins TRBV28 to TRBJ2-7; a weak D match, TRBD2 (7 bases). Trimming took 7 bases from V and 3 from J, leaving 13 bases between them. Germline V gene data show CDR1 as MDHEN and CDR2 as SYDVKM. The CDR3 extends over 13 amino acids. CDR3 protein: CASTRGARYEQYF. In nucleotides, the CDR3 is TGTGCCAGCACCCGGGGGGCTCGCTACGAGCAGTACTTC.

The gene calls are TRBV4-2 and TRBJ2-1, with 9 bases identical to TRBD2. The V gene's germline CDR1 is LGHNA and CDR2 YNFKEQ. The trim removed 4 bases at V and 0 bases at J, leaving 7 bases unmatched. The CDR3 extends over 17 amino acids. The CDR3 region is CASSPELAGVSYNEQFF. CDR3 sequence (DNA): TGTGCCAGCAGCCCAGAACTAGCGGGTGTCTCCTACAATGAGCAGTTCTTC.

V usage is TRBV5-6 and J usage is TRBJ2-6; D uncertain. Germline values: CDR1 SGHDT, CDR2 YYEEEE. The CDR3 runs 15 residues. The V and J ends lost 0 bases and 3 bases respectively, with 7 bases between them. Written as DNA, the CDR3 is TGTGCCAGCAGCTTGGCACCCGGTGGGGCCAACGTCCTGACTTTC. Translating gives CASSLAPGGANVLTF.

The chain joins TRBV28 to TRBJ1-2, with D possibly TRBD1 on 6 matching bases. The CDR3 loop spans 12 amino acids. The V end was cut by 6 bases, the J end by 6 bases, with 11 bases between. From germline, CDR1 is MDHEN and CDR2 SYDVKM. The CDR3 DNA follows: TGTGCCAGCAGCACAGGGAAGGATGGCTACACCTTC. Translated, it gives CASSTGKDGYTF.

In nucleotides, the CDR3 is TGTGCCAGCAGCATGGACACCACAGATACGCAGTATTTT. Amino acids: CASSMDTTDTQYF. This sequence joins TRBV5-6 and TRBJ2-3; weak D call: TRBD1 (5 bases). The CDR3 length is 13 residues. The ends were cut back, 4 bases at V and 2 bases at J, with 8 bases in the middle. Germline loops: CDR1 SGHDT, CDR2 YYEEEE.

The chain uses TRBV5-1 and TRBJ2-3; D may be TRBD1 (6 bases). Per germline, CDR1 SGHRS and CDR2 YFSETQ. This CDR3 spans 13 amino acids. V was cut by 2 bases and J by 6 bases, with 10 bases left in between. Here the CDR3 reads CASSFGDTDTQYF. The CDR3 nucleotides read TGCGCCAGCAGCTTTGGGGACACGGATACGCAGTATTTT.

In this sample, this clone turned up once. The chain joins TRBV7-2 to TRBJ2-2; D is perhaps TRBD1 (5 bases). This CDR3 contains 14 residues. Trimming stripped 3 bases from V and 4 bases from J, with 9 bases between. Germline CDR1 reads SGHTA; CDR2 reads FQGNSA. The CDR3 here is CASSLWGGTGELFF. The DNA of the CDR3 is TGTGCCAGCAGCTTGTGGGGCGGCACCGGGGAGCTGTTTTTT.

The V and J genes are TRBV28 and TRBJ1-1; 8 bases align to TRBD1. The CDR3 sequence is 14 residues long. Unmatched junction bases numbered 3, after V lost 6 bases and J lost 0 bases. CDR1 and CDR2 (germline): MDHEN, SYDVKM. For the CDR3, the DNA is TGTGCCAGCAGCTTGGGACAGGTGAACACTGAAGCTTTCTTT. Translated: CASSLGQVNTEAFF.

The chain has TRBV27 and TRBJ2-2; tentative D call: TRBD1 (5 bases). This CDR3 is 13 amino acids long. V shed 7 bases and J shed 1 base, with 7 bases lying between them. Germline V gene sequence: CDR1 MNHEY, CDR2 SMNVEV (reference sequence). This chain's CDR3 is CASKTVNTGELFF. As DNA, the CDR3 is TGTGCCAGCAAGACAGTGAACACCGGGGAGCTGTTTTTT.

The chain joins TRBV6-5 to TRBJ2-7; a possible D gene is TRBD1 (5 bases). The CDR3 contains 13 residues. V lost 6 bases, J lost 2 bases, and 11 bases lay in between. CDR1 is MNHEY, CDR2 SVGAGI, per germline. CDR3 loop: CASSPGHTYEQYF. Here the CDR3 DNA reads TGTGCCAGCAGCCCAGGACACACCTACGAGCAGTACTTC.

This chain links TRBV30 with TRBJ2-7, with TRBD1 matching 7 bases. The CDR3 is made up of 11 amino acids. With V trimmed by 3 bases and J by 6 bases, 2 bases remained unmatched. The germline V gene encodes CDR1 GTSNPN and CDR2 SVGIG (reference sequence). CDR3 loop: CAWRGQIEQYF. For the CDR3, the DNA is TGTGCCTGGAGGGGACAGATCGAGCAGTACTTC.

The gene calls are TRBV29-1 and TRBJ2-7; 7 positions match TRBD1. Germline V gives CDR1 SQVTM, CDR2 ANQGSEA. The CDR3 is made up of 15 amino acids. V gave up 1 base and J gave up 0 bases; unmatched junction bases: 6. The CDR3 sequence is CSVEGRQGSSYEQYF. The CDR3 DNA reads as TGCAGCGTTGAAGGCCGACAGGGTTCCTCCTACGAGCAGTACTTC.

This chain joins TRBV28 and TRBJ2-1; TRBD2 matches at 8 bases. V dropped 5 bases and J dropped 6; count of bases not matched to a gene: 9. CDR1 and CDR2 from the germline V gene are MDHEN and SYDVKM. The CDR3 consists of 15 residues. The CDR3 is CASSPRGAGVNEQFF. The CDR3 nucleotides are TGTGCCAGCAGTCCCCGGGGAGCGGGAGTCAATGAGCAGTTCTTC.

The V and J genes are TRBV6-4 and TRBJ2-7; possible D gene TRBD1, 6 bases. V was cut by 3 bases and J by 7 bases, with 16 bases left in between. The germline gives CDR1 MRHNA, CDR2 SNTAGT. This CDR3 is 14 amino acids long. For the CDR3, the DNA is TGTGCCAGCAGTGAAAACAGGGTAATAGGTGAGCAGTACTTC. Translating it yields CASSENRVIGEQYF.

The V call is TRBV7-2, the J call TRBJ2-1; 11 bases are a match to TRBD2. The CDR3 has 14 residues. Germline-derived CDR1 and CDR2 are SGHTA and FQGNSA. V trimming: 5 bases; J trimming: 6 bases; junction bases outside the gene matches: 3. CDR3 coding DNA: TGTGCCAGCAGCCGTAGCGGGGGGGCCAATGAGCAGTTCTTC. It translates to CASSRSGGANEQFF.

As DNA, the CDR3 is TGTGCCATCAGTGGGGCCGTTGTAACTGAAGCTTTCTTT. Amino acids: CAISGAVVTEAFF. J is TRBJ1-1 and V is TRBV10-3, with D unresolved. The CDR3 sequence is 13 residues long. The V end lost 4 bases, the J end lost 5 bases, and 11 bases lay between the germline ends. The germline V gene encodes CDR1 ENHRY and CDR2 SYGVKD.

The chain is built from TRBV6-5 and TRBJ2-7; the match to TRBD1 covers 9 bases. Germline V CDR1 and CDR2: MNHEY, SVGAGI. This CDR3 is 14 amino acids long. Losses at the gene ends were 5 bases for V and 9 bases for J; bases not matched to a gene: 11. The chain's CDR3 is CASSQGGQGGGQYF. The CDR3 DNA is TGTGCCAGCAGTCAAGGGGGACAGGGAGGAGGGCAGTACTTC.

V is TRBV29-1 and J is TRBJ2-5, with 10 positions matching TRBD2. In germline, CDR1 is SQVTM, CDR2 ANQGSEA. The CDR3 spans 13 residues. The ends lost 2 bases at V and 5 bases at J; junction bases unmatched: 2. The CDR3 spells CSVESSGSETQYF. As DNA, the CDR3 is TGCAGCGTTGAATCTAGCGGGAGTGAGACCCAGTACTTC. Full variable domain (outside the CDR3, taken from reference TRBV29-1 and TRBJ2-5): SAVISQKPSRDICQRGTSLTIQCQVDSQVTMMFWYRQQPGQSLTLIATANQGSEATYESGFVIDKFPISRPNLTFSTLTVSNMSPEDSSIYLCSVESSGSETQYFGPGTRLLVL.

The chain couples TRBV7-9 to TRBJ2-5, with 10 bases matching TRBD2. Germline V gene lookup returns CDR1 SEHNR and CDR2 FQNEAQ (reference sequence). V shed 3 bases, J shed 4 bases, and the junction held 2 bases outside the gene matches. The CDR3 totals 14 residues. For the CDR3, the DNA is TGTGCCAGCAGCTTCGCTAGCGGGAGAGAGACCCAGTACTTC. Its protein product is CASSFASGRETQYF.

The genes are TRBV7-9 and TRBJ2-3; D gene unclear. V was pared by 2 bases and J by 4 bases, with 19 bases between. Germline CDR1 is SEHNR and CDR2 is FQNEAQ (reference sequence). The CDR3 is 17 amino acids. The CDR3 protein is CASSLPPEWYSADTQYF. The CDR3 DNA follows: TGTGCCAGCAGCTTACCCCCTGAATGGTACTCCGCAGATACGCAGTATTTT.

The chain has TRBV30 and TRBJ2-7, with D unclear. The CDR3 covers 14 residues. Trimming took off 0 bases at V and 0 bases at J, with 9 bases between the two ends. Germline CDR1 and CDR2: GTSNPN and SVGIG (reference sequence). The CDR3 sequence: CAWSVASSSYEQYF. The CDR3 DNA follows: TGTGCCTGGAGTGTTGCTTCGAGCTCCTACGAGCAGTACTTC.

V gene TRBV27 combines with J gene TRBJ1-2; D unresolved. This CDR3 region has 15 residues. V was trimmed by 0 bases and J by 4 bases, leaving 12 bases between them. In germline, CDR1 is MNHEY, CDR2 SMNVEV (reference sequence). The CDR3 reads CASSLSVPGIYGYTF. The DNA of the CDR3 is TGTGCCAGCAGTTTATCGGTCCCGGGGATCTATGGCTACACCTTC.